The clone carrying this TCR beta chain appeared a few times. Its antigen is not identified. The data originate from a study of beta chain features in type 1 diabetes. General study results and limits: When Type 1 diabetes patients were examined, their TCRB CDR3s proved moderately but significantly shorter in all four CD4+ subsets. Any HLA type influence on TCRB rearrangement was left unresolved here.

This CDR3 region has 17 residues. With V trimmed by 2 bases and J by 6 bases, 10 bases remained unmatched. CDR1 is SGHRS, CDR2 YFSETQ, per germline. The authors reverse transcribed all of the isolated RNA, so sequencing captured expressed TCRB transcripts. Some clones are missing from TCRdb's copy, which holds only in-frame ones; the method was immunoSEQ multiplex PCR. Of a few hundred thousand clones in the sample, 20% are singletons; the top ten hold approximately 0.041%. The sequenced sample consisted of naive CD4+ T cells from blood. This chain uses TRBV5-1 with TRBJ2-1; 11 nucleotides line up with TRBD1. The sequence derives from a woman aged 18-29 years in good health. The CDR3 loop is CASSFPPGQGDPNEQFF. As DNA, the CDR3 is TGCGCCAGCAGCTTTCCTCCGGGACAGGGGGATCCCAATGAGCAGTTCTTC.